This T cell receptor (beta chain) derives from a study of OX40 agonist ivuxolimab in advanced cancers. Overall study: Patients received intravenous ivuxolimab every 2 weeks at 0.01 to 10 mg/kg. Partial responses occurred in three patients (one hepatocellular carcinoma, two cutaneous melanoma).

TCRdb's table, derived via immunoSEQ multiplex PCR, lists solely in-frame clones and lacks some. There are approximately 28,000 clones in the sample; 76% occur only once, and about 15% lies in the top ten. As for this clone: Its antigen is as yet unknown.

Study outcomes and limitations: Clonal expansion among partial responders at 0.1-3.0 mg/kg ranked near the lowest.

Looked up from germline, CDR1 is SNHLY and CDR2 is FYNNEI. V lost 7 bases and J 1 base, leaving 12 bases between the germline ends. The CDR3 loop spans 14 amino acids. The input for sequencing was CD4+ or CD8+ T cells sorted from blood, taken in a trial of the OX40 agonist ivuxolimab. This chain links TRBV2 with TRBJ2-3, with a weak D call TRBD1 (5 bases). This receptor was obtained from an adult with an advanced solid tumor such as melanoma, head and neck, liver or kidney cancer. CDR3 region: CASKKGVGTDTQYF. The DNA of the CDR3 is TGTGCCAGCAAGAAAGGGGTTGGCACAGATACGCAGTATTTT.